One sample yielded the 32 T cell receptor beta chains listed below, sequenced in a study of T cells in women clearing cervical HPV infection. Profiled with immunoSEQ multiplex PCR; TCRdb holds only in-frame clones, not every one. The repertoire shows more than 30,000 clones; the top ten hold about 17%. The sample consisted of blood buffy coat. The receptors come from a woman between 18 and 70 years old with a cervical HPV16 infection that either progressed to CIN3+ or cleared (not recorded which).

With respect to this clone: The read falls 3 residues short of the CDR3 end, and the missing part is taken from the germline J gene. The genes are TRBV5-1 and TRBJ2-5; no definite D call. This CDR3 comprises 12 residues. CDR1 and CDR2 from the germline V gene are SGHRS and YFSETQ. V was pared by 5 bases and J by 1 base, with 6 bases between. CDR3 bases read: TGCGCCAGCAGAGCTGGCCAAGAGACC. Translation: CASRAGQET. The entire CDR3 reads CASRAGQETQYF.

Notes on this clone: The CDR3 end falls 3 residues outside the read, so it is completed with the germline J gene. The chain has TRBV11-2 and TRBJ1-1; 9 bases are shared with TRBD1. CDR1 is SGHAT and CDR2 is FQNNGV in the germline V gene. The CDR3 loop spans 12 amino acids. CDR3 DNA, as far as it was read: TGTGCCAGCAGCCCCCACAGGGGGCAA. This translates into CASSPHRGQ. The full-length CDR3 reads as CASSPHRGQAFF.

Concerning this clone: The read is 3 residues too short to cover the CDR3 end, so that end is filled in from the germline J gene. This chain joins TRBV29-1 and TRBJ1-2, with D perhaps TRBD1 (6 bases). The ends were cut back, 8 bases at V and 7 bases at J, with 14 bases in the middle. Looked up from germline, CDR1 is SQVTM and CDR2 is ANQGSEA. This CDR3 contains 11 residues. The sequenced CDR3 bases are TGCAGCTCAGCGGGGGCGCGTGGC. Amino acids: CSSAGARG. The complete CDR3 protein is CSSAGARGYTF.

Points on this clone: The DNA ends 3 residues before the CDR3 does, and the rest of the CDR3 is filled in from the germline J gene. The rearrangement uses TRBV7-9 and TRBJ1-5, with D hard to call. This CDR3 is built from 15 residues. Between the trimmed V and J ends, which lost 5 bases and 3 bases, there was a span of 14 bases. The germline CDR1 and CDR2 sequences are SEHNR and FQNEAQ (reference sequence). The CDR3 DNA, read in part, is TGTGCCAGCAGCCCTAGTGGCGGGCCCAATCAGCCC. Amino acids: CASSPSGGPNQP. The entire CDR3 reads CASSPSGGPNQPQHF.

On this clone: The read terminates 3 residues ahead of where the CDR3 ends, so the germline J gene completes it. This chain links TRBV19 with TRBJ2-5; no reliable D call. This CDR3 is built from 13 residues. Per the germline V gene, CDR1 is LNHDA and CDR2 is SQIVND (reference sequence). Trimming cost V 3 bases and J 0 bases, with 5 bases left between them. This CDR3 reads CASSIVHQETQYF. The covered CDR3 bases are TGTGCCAGTAGTATCGTCCACCAAGAGACC.

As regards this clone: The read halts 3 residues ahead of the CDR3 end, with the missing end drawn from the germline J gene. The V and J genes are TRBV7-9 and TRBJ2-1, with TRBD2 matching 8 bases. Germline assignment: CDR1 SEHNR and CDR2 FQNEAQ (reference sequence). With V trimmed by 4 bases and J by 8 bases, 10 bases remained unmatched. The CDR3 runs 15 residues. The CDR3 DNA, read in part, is TGTGCCAGCAGCTCCTTAGCGGGGAAGCGGGATGAG. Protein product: CASSSLAGKRDE. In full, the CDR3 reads CASSSLAGKRDEQFF.

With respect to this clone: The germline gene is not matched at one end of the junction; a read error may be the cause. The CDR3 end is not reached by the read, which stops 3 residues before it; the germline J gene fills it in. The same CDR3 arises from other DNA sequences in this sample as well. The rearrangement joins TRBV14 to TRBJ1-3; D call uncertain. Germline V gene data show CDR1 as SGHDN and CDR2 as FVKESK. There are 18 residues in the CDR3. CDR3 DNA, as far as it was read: TGTGCCAGCAGCATAATTTCGATCCAGGAGAGGAATTGGAACACA. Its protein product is CASSIISIQERNWNT. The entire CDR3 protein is CASSIISIQERNWNTIYF.

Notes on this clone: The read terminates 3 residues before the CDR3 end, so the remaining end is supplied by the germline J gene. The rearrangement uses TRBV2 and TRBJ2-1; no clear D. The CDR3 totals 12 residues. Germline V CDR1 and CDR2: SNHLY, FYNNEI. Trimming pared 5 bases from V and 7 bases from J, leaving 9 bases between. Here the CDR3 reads CASSTGRNEQFF. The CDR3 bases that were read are TGTGCCAGCAGTACGGGTCGGAATGAG. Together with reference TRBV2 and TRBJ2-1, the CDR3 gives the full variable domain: EPEVTQTPSHQVTQMGQEVILRCVPISNHLYFYWYRQILGQKVEFLVSFYNNEISEKSEIFDDQFSVERPDGSNFTLKIRSTKLEDSAMYFCASSTGRNEQFFGPGTRLTVL.

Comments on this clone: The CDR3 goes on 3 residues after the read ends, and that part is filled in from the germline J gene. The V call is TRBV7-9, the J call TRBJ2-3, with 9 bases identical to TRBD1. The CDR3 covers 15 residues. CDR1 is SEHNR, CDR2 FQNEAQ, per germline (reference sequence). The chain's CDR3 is CASSLGQGDQETQYF. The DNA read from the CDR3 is TGTGCCAGCAGCTTAGGACAGGGGGACCAAGAGACG.

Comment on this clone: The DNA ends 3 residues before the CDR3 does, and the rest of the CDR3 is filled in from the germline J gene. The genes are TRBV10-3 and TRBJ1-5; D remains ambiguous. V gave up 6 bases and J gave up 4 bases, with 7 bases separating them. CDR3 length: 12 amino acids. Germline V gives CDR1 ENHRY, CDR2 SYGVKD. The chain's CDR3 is CAISPNNQPQHF. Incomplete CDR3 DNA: TGTGCCATCAGCCCAAATAATCAGCCC.

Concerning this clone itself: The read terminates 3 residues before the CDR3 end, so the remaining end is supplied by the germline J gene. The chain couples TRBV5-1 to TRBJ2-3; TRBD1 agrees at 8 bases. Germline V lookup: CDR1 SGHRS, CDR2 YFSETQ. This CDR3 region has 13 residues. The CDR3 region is CASTQGARETQYF. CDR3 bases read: TGCGCCAGCACGCAGGGGGCACGGGAGACG.

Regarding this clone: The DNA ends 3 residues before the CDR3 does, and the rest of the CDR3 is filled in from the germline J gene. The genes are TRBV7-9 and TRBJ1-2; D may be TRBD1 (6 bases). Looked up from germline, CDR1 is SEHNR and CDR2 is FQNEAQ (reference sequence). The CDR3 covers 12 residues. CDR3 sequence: CAGQTSSYDYTF. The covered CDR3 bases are TGTGCCGGACAGACGAGCTCCTACGAC.

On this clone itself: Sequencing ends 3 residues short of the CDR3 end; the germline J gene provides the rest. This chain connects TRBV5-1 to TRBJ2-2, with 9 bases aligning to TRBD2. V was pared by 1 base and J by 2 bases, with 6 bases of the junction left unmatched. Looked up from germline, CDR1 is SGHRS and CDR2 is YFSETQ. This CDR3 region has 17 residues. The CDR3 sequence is CASSLMASGENTGELFF. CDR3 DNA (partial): TGCGCCAGCAGCTTGATGGCTAGCGGGGAAAACACCGGGGAG.

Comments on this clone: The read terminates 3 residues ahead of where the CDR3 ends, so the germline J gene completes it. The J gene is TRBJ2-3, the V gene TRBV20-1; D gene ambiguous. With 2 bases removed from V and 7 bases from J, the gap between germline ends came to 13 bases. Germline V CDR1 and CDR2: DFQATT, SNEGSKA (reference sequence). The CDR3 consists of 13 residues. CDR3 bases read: TGCAGTGCTAGACGCGAGTATATAAATACG. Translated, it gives CSARREYINT. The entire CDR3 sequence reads CSARREYINTQYF.

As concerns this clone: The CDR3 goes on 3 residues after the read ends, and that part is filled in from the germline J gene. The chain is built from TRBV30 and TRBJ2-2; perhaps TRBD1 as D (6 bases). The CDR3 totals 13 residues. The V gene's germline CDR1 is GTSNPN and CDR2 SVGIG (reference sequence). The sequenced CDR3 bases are TGTGCCTGGAGTAATACAGGGTCTTCACCG. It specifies CAWSNTGSSP. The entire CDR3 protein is CAWSNTGSSPLFF.

CDR3 sequence reads: CASSLTTSGAYNEQFF. The DNA read from the CDR3 is TGCGCCAGCAGCCTGACCACTAGCGGAGCCTACAATGAG. J is TRBJ2-1 and V is TRBV5-1, with TRBD2 identical over 8 bases. The CDR3 is cut off 3 residues early in the read; its end comes from the germline J gene. The CDR3 is 16 residues long. J gave up 2 bases and V 4 bases, and 8 bases lay outside the gene matches. Germline V gene lookup returns CDR1 SGHRS and CDR2 YFSETQ.

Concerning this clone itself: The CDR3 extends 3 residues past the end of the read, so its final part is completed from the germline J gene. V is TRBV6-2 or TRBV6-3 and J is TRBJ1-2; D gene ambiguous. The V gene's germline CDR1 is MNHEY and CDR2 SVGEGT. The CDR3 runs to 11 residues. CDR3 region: CASSYIYDYTF. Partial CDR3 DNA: TGTGCCAGCAGTTACATCTACGAC.

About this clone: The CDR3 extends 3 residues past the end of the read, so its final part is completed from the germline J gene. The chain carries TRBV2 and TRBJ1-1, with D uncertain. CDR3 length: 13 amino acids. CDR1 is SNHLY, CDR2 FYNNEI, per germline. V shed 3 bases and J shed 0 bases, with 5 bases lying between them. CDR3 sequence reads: CASSDRLNTEAFF. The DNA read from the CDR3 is TGTGCCAGCAGTGACAGATTGAACACTGAA.

CDR3 DNA (partial): TGTGCCAGCAGTTACCCTCAGGGTAATTCACCA. Amino acid sequence: CASSYPQGNSP. From start to end, the CDR3 is CASSYPQGNSPLFF. The chain recombines TRBV6-2 or TRBV6-3 with TRBJ1-4; D is perhaps TRBD1 (5 bases). Coverage ceases 3 residues before the CDR3 finishes, and the germline J gene fills in the end. The V gene's germline CDR1 is MNHEY and CDR2 SVGEGT. The CDR3 is 14 amino acids.

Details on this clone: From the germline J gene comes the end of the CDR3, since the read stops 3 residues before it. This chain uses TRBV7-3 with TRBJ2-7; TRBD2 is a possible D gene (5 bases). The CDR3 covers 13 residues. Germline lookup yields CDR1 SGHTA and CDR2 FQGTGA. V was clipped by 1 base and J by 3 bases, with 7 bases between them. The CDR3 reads CASSLSTSYEQYF. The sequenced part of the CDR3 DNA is TGTGCCAGCAGCTTAAGTACTAGCTACGAG.

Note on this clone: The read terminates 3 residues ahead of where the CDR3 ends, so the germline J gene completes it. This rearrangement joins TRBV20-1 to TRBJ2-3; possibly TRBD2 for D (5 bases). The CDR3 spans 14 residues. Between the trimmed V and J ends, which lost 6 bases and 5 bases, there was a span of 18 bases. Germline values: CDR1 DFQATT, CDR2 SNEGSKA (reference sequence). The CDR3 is CSADAEHSGDTQYF. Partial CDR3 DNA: TGCAGTGCGGACGCTGAACACAGCGGAGATACG.

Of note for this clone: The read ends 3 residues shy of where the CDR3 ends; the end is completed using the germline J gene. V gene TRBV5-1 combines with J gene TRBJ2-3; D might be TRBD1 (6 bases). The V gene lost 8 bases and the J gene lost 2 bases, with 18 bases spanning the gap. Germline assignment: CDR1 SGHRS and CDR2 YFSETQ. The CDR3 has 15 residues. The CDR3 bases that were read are TGCGCCAGTTTTATCGGGACAAGCACCACAGATACG. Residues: CASFIGTSTTDT. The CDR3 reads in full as CASFIGTSTTDTQYF.

CDR3 protein: CASSPNRDDNEKLFF. Partial CDR3 DNA: TGTGCCAGCTCACCGAACAGGGACGACAATGAAAAA. This sequence joins TRBV18 and TRBJ1-4; maybe TRBD1 (6 bases). The read comes to an end 3 residues before the CDR3 does, leaving the germline J gene to fill in the end. Trimming removed 3 bases at V and 5 bases at J, with 13 bases between. CDR3 size: 15 residues. The V gene's germline CDR1 is KGHSH and CDR2 LQKENI.

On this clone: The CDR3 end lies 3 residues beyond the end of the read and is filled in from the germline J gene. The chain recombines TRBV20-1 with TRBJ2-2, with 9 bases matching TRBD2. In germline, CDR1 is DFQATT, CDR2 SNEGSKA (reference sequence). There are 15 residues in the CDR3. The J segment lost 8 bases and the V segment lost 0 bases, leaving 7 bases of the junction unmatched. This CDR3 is CSARDPRGGRGELFF. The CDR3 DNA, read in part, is TGCAGTGCTAGAGATCCGCGGGGGGGCCGAGGGGAG.

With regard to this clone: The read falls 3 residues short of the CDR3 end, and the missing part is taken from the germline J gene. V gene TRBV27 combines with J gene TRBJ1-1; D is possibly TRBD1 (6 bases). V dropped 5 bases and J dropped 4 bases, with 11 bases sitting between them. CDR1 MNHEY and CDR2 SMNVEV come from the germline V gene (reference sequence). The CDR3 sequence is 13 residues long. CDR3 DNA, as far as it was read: TGTGCCAGCAGTAACAGGGAGATCACTGAA. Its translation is CASSNREITE. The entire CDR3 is CASSNREITEAFF.

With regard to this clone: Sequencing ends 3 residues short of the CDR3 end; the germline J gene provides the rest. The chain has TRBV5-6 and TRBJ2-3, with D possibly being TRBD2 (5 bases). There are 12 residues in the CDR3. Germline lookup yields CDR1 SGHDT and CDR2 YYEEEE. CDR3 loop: CASSLRTQPQYF. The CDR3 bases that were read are TGTGCCAGCAGCTTGAGGACTCAGCCG.

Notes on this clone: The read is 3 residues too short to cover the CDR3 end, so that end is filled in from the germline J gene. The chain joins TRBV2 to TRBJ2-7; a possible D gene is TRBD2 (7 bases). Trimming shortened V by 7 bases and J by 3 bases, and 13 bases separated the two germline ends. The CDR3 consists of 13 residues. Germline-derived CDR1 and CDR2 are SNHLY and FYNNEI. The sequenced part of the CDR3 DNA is TGTGCCAGCACCCGGGGGGCCGACTACGAG. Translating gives CASTRGADYE. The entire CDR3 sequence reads CASTRGADYEQYF. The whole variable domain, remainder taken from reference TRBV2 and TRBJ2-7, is EPEVTQTPSHQVTQMGQEVILRCVPISNHLYFYWYRQILGQKVEFLVSFYNNEISEKSEIFDDQFSVERPDGSNFTLKIRSTKLEDSAMYFCASTRGADYEQYFGPGTRLTVT.

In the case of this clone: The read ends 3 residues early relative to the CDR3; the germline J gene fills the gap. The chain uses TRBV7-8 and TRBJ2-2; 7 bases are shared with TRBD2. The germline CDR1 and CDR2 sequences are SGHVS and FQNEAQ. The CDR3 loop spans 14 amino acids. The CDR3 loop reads CASSQDRLASPLFF. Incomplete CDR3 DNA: TGTGCCAGCAGCCAAGACAGACTAGCTTCACCG.

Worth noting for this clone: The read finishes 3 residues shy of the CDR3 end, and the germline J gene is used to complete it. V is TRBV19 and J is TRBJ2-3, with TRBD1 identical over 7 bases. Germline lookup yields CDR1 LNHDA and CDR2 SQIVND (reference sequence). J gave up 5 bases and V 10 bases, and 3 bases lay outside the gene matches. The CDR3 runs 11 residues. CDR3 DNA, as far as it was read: TGTGCCACTGGACAGGAAGATACG. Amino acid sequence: CATGQEDT. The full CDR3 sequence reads CATGQEDTQYF.

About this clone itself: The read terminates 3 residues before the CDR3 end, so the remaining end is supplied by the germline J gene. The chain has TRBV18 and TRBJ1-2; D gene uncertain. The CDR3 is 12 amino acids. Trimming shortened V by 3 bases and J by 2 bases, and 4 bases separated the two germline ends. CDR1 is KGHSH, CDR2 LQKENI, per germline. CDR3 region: CASSPKNYGYTF. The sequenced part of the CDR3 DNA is TGTGCCAGCTCACCTAAAAACTATGGC.

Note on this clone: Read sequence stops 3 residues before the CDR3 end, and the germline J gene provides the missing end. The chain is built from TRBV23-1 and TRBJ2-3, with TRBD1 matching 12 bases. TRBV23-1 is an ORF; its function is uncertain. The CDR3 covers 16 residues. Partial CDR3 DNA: TGCGCCCTTCAGCACCGGGACAGGGGGCTCCAAGAGACG. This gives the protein CALQHRDRGLQET. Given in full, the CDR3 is CALQHRDRGLQETQYF.

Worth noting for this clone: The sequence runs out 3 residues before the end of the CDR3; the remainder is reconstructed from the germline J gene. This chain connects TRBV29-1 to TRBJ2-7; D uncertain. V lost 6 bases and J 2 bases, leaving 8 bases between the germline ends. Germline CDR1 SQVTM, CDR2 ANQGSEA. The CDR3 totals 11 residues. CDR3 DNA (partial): TGCAGCGTCAGGTTCACCTACGAG. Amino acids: CSVRFTYE. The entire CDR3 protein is CSVRFTYEQYF.